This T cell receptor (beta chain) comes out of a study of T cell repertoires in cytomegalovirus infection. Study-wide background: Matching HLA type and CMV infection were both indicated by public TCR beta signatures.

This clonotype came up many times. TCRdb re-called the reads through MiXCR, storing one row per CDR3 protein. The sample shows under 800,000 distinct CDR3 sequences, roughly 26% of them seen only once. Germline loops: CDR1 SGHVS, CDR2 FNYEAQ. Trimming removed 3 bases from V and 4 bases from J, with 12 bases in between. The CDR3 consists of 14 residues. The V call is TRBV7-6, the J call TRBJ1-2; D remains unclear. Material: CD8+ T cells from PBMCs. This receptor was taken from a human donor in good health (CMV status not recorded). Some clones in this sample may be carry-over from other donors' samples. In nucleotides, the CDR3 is TGTGCCAGCAGCTTTACGACGGGCTCCTATGGCTACACCTTC. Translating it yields CASSFTTGSYGYTF. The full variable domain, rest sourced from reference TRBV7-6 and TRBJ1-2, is GAGVSQSPRYKVTKRGQDVALRCDPISGHVSLYWYRQALGQGPEFLTYFNYEAQQDKSGLPNDRFSAERPEGSISTLTIQRTEQRDSAMYRCASSFTTGSYGYTFGSGTRLTVV.